This T cell receptor (beta chain) appears in the sequencing data of a study of blood T cell repertoires in COVID-19. In the original analysis: Reference gene primer amplification gave estimated nucleated cell counts. The protocol was immunoSEQ multiplex PCR, while the TCRdb copy is restricted to in-frame clones and leaves out a portion. The DNA gave D and trimming, while V, J and clone size come from that table. The sample includes 150,000 or so clones, 90% of them seen just once. Germline V gene lookup returns CDR1 SGHNT and CDR2 YENEEA. Trimming removed 5 bases from V and 7 bases from J, with 24 bases in between. This CDR3 contains 17 residues.

The chain is built from TRBV11-3 and TRBJ2-1; a possible D gene is TRBD2 (6 bases). Material: peripheral blood. The clonotype originates from a man aged 55 to 70 with active or convalescent COVID-19. CDR3 region: CASSPGVGSGSLNEQFF. CDR3 in DNA: TGTGCCAGCAGCCCTGGTGTAGGGAGCGGGTCTCTAAATGAGCAGTTCTTC.